The TCR beta chain under discussion was sequenced for a study of type 1 regulatory T cells. Across the study: An in vitro protocol generated T-allo10, a Tr1-enriched, alloantigen-specific CD4 T cell product.

TCRdb reprocessed the reads via MiXCR and lists one record per CDR3 protein. Of about 71,000 distinct CDR3 sequences listed, more than 20% are singletons. General study findings and limits: Tr1 cells had a more restricted TCR repertoire than non-Tr1 cells.

In the case of this clonotype: Antigen: not known.

This TCR was recovered from a human donor in good health. What was sequenced was cultured type 1 regulatory T (Tr1) cells, either the whole culture or a sorted fraction (not recorded which).

CDR3 region: CSARDRNRGGETQYF. The DNA of the CDR3 is TGCAGTGCTAGAGATAGGAACAGGGGAGGAGAGACCCAGTACTTC. The chain combines TRBV20-1 with TRBJ2-5; D may be TRBD1 (7 bases). This CDR3 has 15 amino acids. Trimming removed 0 bases from V and 4 bases from J, with 15 bases in between. Germline assignment: CDR1 DFQATT and CDR2 SNEGSKA (reference sequence).